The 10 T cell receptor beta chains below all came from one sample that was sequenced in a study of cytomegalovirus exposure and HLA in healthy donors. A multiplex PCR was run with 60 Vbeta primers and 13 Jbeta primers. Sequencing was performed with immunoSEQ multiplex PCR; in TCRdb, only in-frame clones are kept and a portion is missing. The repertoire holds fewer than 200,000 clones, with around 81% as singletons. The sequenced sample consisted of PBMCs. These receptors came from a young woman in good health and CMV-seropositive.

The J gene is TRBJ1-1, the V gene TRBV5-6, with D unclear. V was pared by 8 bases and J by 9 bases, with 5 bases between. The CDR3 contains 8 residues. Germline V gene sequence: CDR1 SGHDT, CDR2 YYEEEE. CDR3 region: CARIKAFF. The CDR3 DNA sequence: TGTGCCAGAATAAAAGCTTTCTTT.

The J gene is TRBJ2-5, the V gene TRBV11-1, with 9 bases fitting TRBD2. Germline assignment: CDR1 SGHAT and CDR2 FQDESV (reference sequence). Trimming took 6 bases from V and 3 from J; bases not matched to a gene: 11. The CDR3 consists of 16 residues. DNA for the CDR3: TGTGCCAGCAGTTCGTCTCAGCGGGGGGCCGAAGAGACCCAGTACTTC. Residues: CASSSSQRGAEETQYF.

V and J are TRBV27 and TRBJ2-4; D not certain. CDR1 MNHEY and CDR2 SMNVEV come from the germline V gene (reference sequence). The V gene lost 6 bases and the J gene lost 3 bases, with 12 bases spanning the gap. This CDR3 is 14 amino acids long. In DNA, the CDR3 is TGTGCCAGCAGCTCCTTGGTAGTCAAAAACATTCAGTACTTC. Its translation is CASSSLVVKNIQYF.

CDR3 amino acids: CASSWSSGGEEKLFF. The CDR3 DNA follows: TGTGCCAGCAGCTGGTCGTCAGGGGGAGAAGAAAAACTGTTTTTT. The chain uses TRBV9 and TRBJ1-4; TRBD1 matches 7 bases. V lost 4 bases to trimming and J lost 8 bases; unmatched junction nucleotides: 11. The germline V gene encodes CDR1 SGDLS and CDR2 YYNGEE. CDR3 length equals 15 residues.

CDR3 coding DNA: TGTGCCAGCAGCGCGGACATAACTAATGAAAAACTGTTTTTT. It is translated as CASSADITNEKLFF. V gene TRBV11-2 combines with J gene TRBJ1-4, with a weak D call TRBD1 (5 bases). Per the germline V gene, CDR1 is SGHAT and CDR2 is FQNNGV. This CDR3 has 14 residues. V was cut by 5 bases and J by 1 base, with 8 bases left in between. Complete variable domain (other parts from reference TRBV11-2 and TRBJ1-4): EAGVAQSPRYKIIEKRQSVAFWCNPISGHATLYWYQQILGQGPKLLIQFQNNGVVDDSQLPKDRFSAERLKGVDSTLKIQPAKLEDSAVYLCASSADITNEKLFFGSGTQLSVL.

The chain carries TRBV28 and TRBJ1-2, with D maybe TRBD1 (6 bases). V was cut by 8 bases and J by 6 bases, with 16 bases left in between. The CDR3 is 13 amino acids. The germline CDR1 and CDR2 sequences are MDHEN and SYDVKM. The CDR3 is CASFGRTVHGYTF. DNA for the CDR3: TGTGCCAGCTTCGGGAGGACAGTACATGGCTACACCTTC.

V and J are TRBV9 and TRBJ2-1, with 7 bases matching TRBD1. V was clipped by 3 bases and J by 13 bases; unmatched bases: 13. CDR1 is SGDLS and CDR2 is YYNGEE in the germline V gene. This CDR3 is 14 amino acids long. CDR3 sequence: CASSERGTVNAQFF. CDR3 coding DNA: TGTGCCAGCAGCGAGAGGGGGACAGTTAATGCACAGTTCTTC.

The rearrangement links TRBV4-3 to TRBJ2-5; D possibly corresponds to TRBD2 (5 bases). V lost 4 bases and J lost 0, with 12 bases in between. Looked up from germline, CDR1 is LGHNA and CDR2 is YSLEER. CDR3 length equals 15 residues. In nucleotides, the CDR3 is TGCGCCAGCAGCCGGTCCGGGCGGGACCAAGAGACCCAGTACTTC. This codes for CASSRSGRDQETQYF.

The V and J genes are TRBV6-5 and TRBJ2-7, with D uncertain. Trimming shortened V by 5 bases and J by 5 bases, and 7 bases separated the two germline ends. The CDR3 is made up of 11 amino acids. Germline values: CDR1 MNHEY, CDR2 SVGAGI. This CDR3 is CASSRLHEQYF. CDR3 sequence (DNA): TGTGCCAGCAGTCGTCTCCACGAGCAGTACTTC.

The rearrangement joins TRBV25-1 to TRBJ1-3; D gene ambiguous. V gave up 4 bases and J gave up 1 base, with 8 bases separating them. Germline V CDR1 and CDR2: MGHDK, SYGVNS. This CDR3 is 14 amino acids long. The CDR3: CASSGRASGNTIYF. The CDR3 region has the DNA TGTGCCAGCAGTGGGAGGGCATCTGGAAACACCATATATTTT.